These 24 T cell receptor beta chains were all obtained from the same sample, sequenced in a study of cytomegalovirus exposure and HLA in healthy donors. Primers included in the PCR were 60 Vbeta and 13 Jbeta primers. Sequenced by immunoSEQ multiplex PCR; TCRdb stores in-frame clones only, minus some. This repertoire shows fewer than 120,000 clones, about 90% found once; its top ten account for 1.5% to 2%. Sequenced sample: PBMCs. These receptors all stem from a man aged 35-49 years in good health and CMV-seronegative.

The DNA of the CDR3 is TGTGCCAGCAGCTCAAGGACAGGGAACTATGGCTACACCTTC. It encodes CASSSRTGNYGYTF. The rearrangement joins TRBV7-9 to TRBJ1-2; 8 bases map to TRBD1. This CDR3 contains 14 residues. Germline CDR1 is SEHNR and CDR2 is FQNEAQ (reference sequence). J was trimmed by 2 bases and V by 4 bases; bases with no gene match: 3.

In its sample, this clone was seen once. This chain connects TRBV6-6 to TRBJ2-1, with 7 bases matching TRBD2. The CDR3 is made up of 14 amino acids. The V and J ends lost 4 bases and 7 bases, in that order; junction bases with no gene match: 7. Germline-derived CDR1 and CDR2 are MNHNY and SVGAGI (reference sequence). CDR3 loop: CASSLAGLVNEQFF. The CDR3, as DNA: TGTGCCAGCAGTTTAGCGGGTCTGGTTAATGAGCAGTTCTTC.

This clone was picked up one time. The V and J genes are TRBV30 and TRBJ1-3; 7 bases are a match to TRBD1. The trim removed 7 bases at V and 0 bases at J, leaving 6 bases unmatched. The CDR3 extends over 14 amino acids. CDR1 is GTSNPN and CDR2 is SVGIG in the germline V gene (reference sequence). The CDR3 protein is CAFGTASSGNTIYF. CDR3 bases: TGTGCCTTCGGGACAGCGTCCTCTGGAAACACCATATATTTT.

The rearrangement links TRBV28 to TRBJ2-5; 8 nucleotides match TRBD1. The V segment lost 7 bases and the J segment 5 bases; nucleotides outside the gene matches: 9. In germline, CDR1 is MDHEN, CDR2 SYDVKM. This CDR3 comprises 14 residues. Written as DNA, the CDR3 is TGTGCCAGCACCCCAGGGGGCGCGCCGGAGACCCAGTACTTC. It specifies CASTPGGAPETQYF.

The J gene is TRBJ2-7, the V gene TRBV7-9, with D maybe TRBD2 (6 bases). Trimming took off 5 bases at V and 1 base at J, with 15 bases between the two ends. This CDR3 spans 15 amino acids. Germline V CDR1 and CDR2: SEHNR, FQNEAQ (reference sequence). In DNA, the CDR3 is TGTGCCAGCAGCCCGGGTGGCGGGGTTTCCTACGAGCAGTACTTC. The encoded protein is CASSPGGGVSYEQYF.

This clone was seen once. Other DNA sequences in this sample translate to the same CDR3. This chain joins TRBV28 and TRBJ2-7; D might be TRBD2 (6 bases). The CDR3 extends over 12 amino acids. Between the trimmed V and J ends, which lost 2 bases and 7 bases, there was a span of 9 bases. CDR1 is MDHEN and CDR2 is SYDVKM in the germline V gene. This chain's CDR3 is CASSLGRGEQYF. The CDR3 nucleotides read TGTGCCAGCAGTTTAGGTCGGGGGGAGCAGTACTTC.

V gene TRBV4-1 combines with J gene TRBJ1-6, with D perhaps matching TRBD1 (6 bases). V lost 0 bases to trimming and J lost 12 bases, with 15 bases between them. The CDR3 consists of 15 residues. The germline V gene has CDR1 MGHRA and CDR2 YSYEKL. The CDR3 nucleotides read TGCGCCAGCAGCCAAGAATTCACAGGGCGGGTACCCCTCCACTTT. It yields the protein CASSQEFTGRVPLHF.

This rearrangement joins TRBV10-3 to TRBJ1-6, with 7 bases fitting TRBD1. V shed 8 bases and J 7 bases; nucleotides not matched to a gene: 8. The CDR3 spans 14 residues. The V gene's germline CDR1 is ENHRY and CDR2 SYGVKD. The chain's CDR3 is CAIALDRNNSPLHF. For the CDR3, the DNA is TGTGCCATCGCGTTGGACAGGAACAATTCACCCCTCCACTTT.

This rearrangement joins TRBV6-5 to TRBJ1-1; no definite D call. Trimming removed 8 bases at V and 4 bases at J, with 14 bases between. CDR1 is MNHEY and CDR2 is SVGAGI in the germline V gene. This CDR3 has 13 residues. The chain's CDR3 is CASSRVFGTEAFF. The CDR3 nucleotides read TGTGCCAGCTCACGGGTTTTCGGCACTGAAGCTTTCTTT.

V and J are TRBV6-6 and TRBJ1-1, with D possibly TRBD1 on 5 matching bases. CDR1 is MNHNY, CDR2 SVGAGI, per germline (reference sequence). Trimming left V 8 bases short and J 8 bases short, with 12 bases between. This CDR3 comprises 11 residues. CDR3 amino acids: CASGGGLEAFF. The CDR3 DNA reads TGTGCCAGCGGTGGGGGGTTGGAAGCTTTCTTT.

V usage is TRBV28 and J usage is TRBJ1-6; D is undetermined. The CDR3 consists of 14 residues. CDR1 is MDHEN, CDR2 SYDVKM, per germline. Between the trimmed V and J ends, which lost 6 bases and 6 bases, there was a span of 12 bases. The CDR3 bases are TGTGCCAGCAGGGAGAGTTGGCGTAATTCACCCCTCCACTTT. It is translated as CASRESWRNSPLHF. Full variable domain (missing parts from reference TRBV28 and TRBJ1-6): DVKVTQSSRYLVKRTGEKVFLECVQDMDHENMFWYRQDPGLGLRLIYFSYDVKMKEKGDIPEGYSVSREKKERFSLILESASTNQTSMYLCASRESWRNSPLHFGNGTRLTVT.

The V gene is TRBV5-1, the J gene TRBJ2-3; TRBD2 aligns across 9 bases. V lost 0 bases and J lost 1; bases outside the gene matches: 6. The CDR3 covers 17 residues. Germline V gene data show CDR1 as SGHRS and CDR2 as YFSETQ. CDR3 sequence (DNA): TGCGCCAGCAGCTTGGTAAGCGGGGGGCCCGGCACAGATACGCAGTATTTT. Translation gives CASSLVSGGPGTDTQYF.

J is TRBJ1-2 and V is TRBV5-6, with 7 nucleotides matching TRBD1. This CDR3 is 15 amino acids long. The J segment lost 0 bases and the V segment lost 0 bases, leaving 2 bases of the junction unmatched. CDR1 SGHDT and CDR2 YYEEEE come from the germline V gene. CDR3 DNA sequence: TGTGCCAGCAGCTTGGAGCAGGGGGCTAACTATGGCTACACCTTC. As protein: CASSLEQGANYGYTF.

The rearrangement joins TRBV10-3 to TRBJ1-2; D gene uncertain. CDR1 ENHRY and CDR2 SYGVKD come from the germline V gene. This CDR3 spans 11 amino acids. V dropped 8 bases and J dropped 8 bases, with 12 bases sitting between them. CDR3 sequence: CAIRGPLGYTF. The CDR3 DNA follows: TGTGCCATCCGTGGGCCCCTCGGCTACACCTTC.

The chain has TRBV5-1 and TRBJ1-6; TRBD1 is a possible D gene (6 bases). The germline gives CDR1 SGHRS, CDR2 YFSETQ. The V end lost 5 bases, the J end lost 6 bases, and 9 bases lay between the germline ends. CDR3 length: 13 residues. CDR3 loop: CASRQGFNSPLHF. Written as DNA, the CDR3 is TGCGCCAGCAGACAGGGCTTTAATTCACCCCTCCACTTT.

J is TRBJ2-1 and V is TRBV7-7; tentative D call: TRBD1 (5 bases). The CDR3 loop spans 15 amino acids. V was clipped by 2 bases and J by 0 bases, with 8 bases between them. Germline CDR1 and CDR2: SSHAT and FNYEAQ (reference sequence). The CDR3 protein is CASSLRGSSYNEQFF. The CDR3 DNA is TGTGCCAGCAGCTTAAGGGGAAGCTCCTACAATGAGCAGTTCTTC.

V gene TRBV6-6 combines with J gene TRBJ2-3; 7 positions match TRBD2. Unmatched junction bases numbered 12, after V lost 7 bases and J lost 2 bases. This CDR3 contains 16 residues. Germline CDR1 and CDR2: MNHNY and SVGAGI (reference sequence). The CDR3 is CASTRLRGTSTDTQYF. The CDR3 nucleotides read TGTGCCAGCACCAGACTGCGGGGGACTTCCACAGATACGCAGTATTTT.

The rearrangement uses TRBV7-3 and TRBJ2-6; TRBD1 matches 7 bases. The CDR3 consists of 18 residues. Germline CDR1 SGHTA, CDR2 FQGTGA. Losses at the gene ends were 5 bases for V and 0 bases for J; bases not matched to a gene: 10. CDR3 amino acids: CASSPQAPGGSGANVLTF. The CDR3 DNA sequence: TGTGCCAGCAGCCCCCAGGCCCCAGGGGGCTCTGGGGCCAACGTCCTGACTTTC.

This clone came up a few times. The chain recombines TRBV19 with TRBJ1-5; no definite D call. This CDR3 has 13 amino acids. From germline, CDR1 is LNHDA and CDR2 SQIVND (reference sequence). V shed 4 bases and J shed 9 bases, with 13 bases lying between them. The chain's CDR3 is CASSKLGDWPQHF. The CDR3 region has the DNA TGTGCCAGTAGTAAATTGGGCGATTGGCCCCAGCATTTT. Using reference TRBV19 and TRBJ1-5 for the parts outside the CDR3, the full variable domain is DGGITQSPKYLFRKEGQNVTLSCEQNLNHDAMYWYRQDPGQGLRLIYYSQIVNDFQKGDIAEGYSVSREKKESFPLTVTSAQKNPTAFYLCASSKLGDWPQHFGDGTRLSIL.

The chain links TRBV7-9 to TRBJ2-7; 7 bases are shared with TRBD1. This CDR3 has 13 amino acids. Trimming took 3 bases from V and 3 from J; bases not matched to a gene: 2. CDR1 is SEHNR and CDR2 is FQNEAQ in the germline V gene (reference sequence). CDR3 region: CASSFGQDYEQYF. DNA of the CDR3: TGTGCCAGCAGCTTCGGACAGGACTACGAGCAGTACTTC.

The CDR3 bases are TGTGCCAGCAGCCTTCTAGCGGGGGGTGACGCTGAGCAGTTCTTC. Its translation is CASSLLAGGDAEQFF. The gene calls are TRBV9 and TRBJ2-1; 11 bases fit TRBD2. The CDR3 has 15 amino acids. Germline V gene data show CDR1 as SGDLS and CDR2 as YYNGEE. Trimming removed 4 bases from V and 9 bases from J; junction bases left unmatched: 9. The whole variable domain, filled in from reference TRBV9 and TRBJ2-1, reads DSGVTQTPKHLITATGQRVTLRCSPRSGDLSVYWYQQSLDQGLQFLIQYYNGEERAKGNILERFSAQQFPDLHSELNLSSLELGDSALYFCASSLLAGGDAEQFFGPGTRLTVL.

The chain uses TRBV29-1 and TRBJ2-2; D perhaps matches TRBD1 (6 bases). The CDR3 has 13 amino acids. V dropped 8 bases and J dropped 3 bases, with 13 bases sitting between them. Germline V gene lookup returns CDR1 SQVTM and CDR2 ANQGSEA. The CDR3 region is CSIRGGYTGELFF. CDR3 in DNA: TGCAGCATCAGAGGGGGTTACACCGGGGAGCTGTTTTTT.

The genes are TRBV9 and TRBJ2-7; D gene unclear. The CDR3 has 14 amino acids. The germline CDR1 and CDR2 sequences are SGDLS and YYNGEE. Trimming shortened V by 2 bases and J by 1 base, and 10 bases separated the two germline ends. The CDR3 DNA is TGTGCCAGCAGCGTGACTCAGCTTTCCTACGAGCAGTACTTC. Protein sequence: CASSVTQLSYEQYF.

This sequence joins TRBV6-5 and TRBJ1-5, with D uncertain. Per germline, CDR1 MNHEY and CDR2 SVGAGI. The CDR3 contains 14 residues. V lost 6 bases and J 0 bases, leaving 9 bases between the germline ends. In DNA form, the CDR3 reads TGTGCCAGCAGCCACACCGATAGCAATCAGCCCCAGCATTTT. Amino acids: CASSHTDSNQPQHF.